Detailed here is one T cell receptor beta chain. The record originates from a study of blood T cell repertoires in COVID-19. Background on the study: Whether acute or convalescent, the COVID-19 samples came from the United States, Italy and Spain.

This CDR3 is 17 amino acids long. Germline loops: CDR1 SGHTA, CDR2 FQGTGA. Unmatched junction bases numbered 11, after V lost 4 bases and J lost 7 bases. Per the authors' pipeline: Reference gene primers were amplified, and this amplification served to estimate nucleated cell counts. Only in-frame clones appear in the TCRdb table, and some are missing; sequencing was by immunoSEQ multiplex PCR. The V and J calls and clone size come from that table; D and trimming were worked out from the DNA. The sample has about 100,000 clones, around 91% seen once; the top ten hold about 34%. Sample: peripheral blood. The origin of this receptor is a woman of 80 years or more with acute or convalescent COVID-19. The chain has TRBV7-3 and TRBJ2-1; 12 bases fit TRBD2. Here the CDR3 reads CASSSRSRTSGTNEQFF. The CDR3 nucleotides are TGTGCCAGCAGCTCCAGGTCCCGGACTAGCGGGACTAATGAGCAGTTCTTC.